The 17 T cell receptor beta chains given below trace back to one sample, sequenced in a study of shared clonotypes between healthy human individuals. The table came from immunoSEQ multiplex PCR; TCRdb's copy has only in-frame clones and leaves some out. The repertoire holds fewer than 1.4 million clones, with about 84% as singletons. Sequenced: memory CD4+ T cells from PBMCs. Subset: CD45RA-negative fraction. Receptor source: a man younger than 30 in good health. Some clones in this sample may be carry-over from other donors' samples.

This clone was detected a few times. The rearrangement uses TRBV5-1 and TRBJ2-7; 8 nucleotides agree with TRBD2. There are 14 residues in the CDR3. CDR1 and CDR2 (germline): SGHRS, YFSETQ. V was pared by 0 bases and J by 5 bases, with 4 bases of the junction left unmatched. This chain's CDR3 is CASSLGAGGDEQYF. The CDR3 nucleotides are TGCGCCAGCAGCTTGGGGGCGGGAGGTGACGAGCAGTACTTC. Full variable domain (remainder filled in from reference TRBV5-1 and TRBJ2-7): KAGVTQTPRYLIKTRGQQVTLSCSPISGHRSVSWYQQTPGQGLQFLFEYFSETQRNKGNFPGRFSGRQFSNSRSEMNVSTLELGDSALYLCASSLGAGGDEQYFGPGTRLTVT.

V is TRBV9 and J is TRBJ2-5; no reliable D call. The CDR3 totals 14 residues. V lost 1 base and J 2 bases, leaving 9 bases between the germline ends. Germline CDR1 SGDLS, CDR2 YYNGEE. For the CDR3, the DNA is TGTGCCAGCAGCGTATCAGATGGGCAAGAGACCCAGTACTTC. It specifies CASSVSDGQETQYF.

The chain uses TRBV7-2 and TRBJ2-7; no firm D call. The CDR3 extends over 12 amino acids. V was cut by 1 base and J by 7 bases, with 8 bases left in between. Germline V gene sequence: CDR1 SGHTA, CDR2 FQGNSA. The CDR3, as DNA: TGTGCCAGCAGCTTAGAAGTGGGTGAGCAGTACTTC. It is translated as CASSLEVGEQYF. Based on the CDR3 plus reference TRBV7-2 and TRBJ2-7, the full variable domain is GAGVSQSPSNKVTEKGKDVELRCDPISGHTALYWYRQSLGQGLEFLIYFQGNSAPDKSGLPSDRFSAERTGGSVSTLTIQRTQQEDSAVYLCASSLEVGEQYFGPGTRLTVT.

J is TRBJ2-2 and V is TRBV9; TRBD2 agrees at 7 bases. The CDR3 consists of 15 residues. Germline CDR1 SGDLS, CDR2 YYNGEE. V was pared by 0 bases and J by 6 bases, with 5 bases of the junction left unmatched. CDR3 loop: CASSVEPSGAGELFF. The DNA for the CDR3 is TGTGCCAGCAGCGTAGAACCCAGCGGGGCCGGGGAGCTGTTTTTT.

This clone has just one count. The sample contains more than one DNA sequence encoding this CDR3. V gene TRBV7-3 combines with J gene TRBJ2-3, with TRBD2 as a possible D gene (6 bases). Germline loops: CDR1 SGHTA, CDR2 FQGTGA. With 5 bases removed from V and 0 bases from J, the gap between germline ends came to 9 bases. The CDR3 runs 14 residues. This CDR3 reads CASSLSGSTDTQYF. The CDR3 DNA follows: TGTGCCAGCAGCCTTAGCGGAAGCACAGATACGCAGTATTTT.

Concerning this clone: The conserved phenylalanine or tryptophan normally closing the CDR3 is absent here, so this likely arose from a read error. The chain couples TRBV30 to TRBJ1-1; D gene ambiguous. Trimming took off 3 bases at V and 7 bases at J, with 24 bases between the two ends. The CDR3 extends over 16 amino acids. CDR1 is GTSNPN and CDR2 is SVGIG in the germline V gene (reference sequence). The CDR3: CAWRPKLGPGGDEAFS. CDR3 DNA: TGTGCCTGGAGGCCGAAGTTAGGACCCGGCGGGGATGAAGCTTTCTCT.

This rearrangement joins TRBV6-1 to TRBJ1-5, with D unresolved. Trimming removed 4 bases from V and 10 bases from J, with 20 bases in between. Germline CDR1 and CDR2: MNHNS and SASEGT. This CDR3 contains 15 residues. The CDR3 region has the DNA TGTGCCAGCAGTGGGCAGTTGGGCCCCGCGGGACCCCAGCATTTT. It encodes CASSGQLGPAGPQHF.

The V call is TRBV6-1, the J call TRBJ1-5, with D uncertain. The CDR3 is made up of 14 amino acids. Germline-derived CDR1 and CDR2 are MNHNS and SASEGT. Trimming pared 8 bases from V and 1 base from J, leaving 12 bases between. The CDR3 spells CASWGMGSNQPQHF. The CDR3 DNA reads TGTGCCAGCTGGGGTATGGGGAGCAATCAGCCCCAGCATTTT.

The J gene is TRBJ2-5, the V gene TRBV11-2; TRBD2 matches at 8 bases. This CDR3 has 14 residues. CDR1 SGHAT and CDR2 FQNNGV come from the germline V gene. The junction had 15 bases not matched to a gene; V was cut back by 5 bases and J by 13 bases. CDR3 sequence: CASSLSGGTRTPYF. For the CDR3, the DNA is TGTGCCAGCAGCCTTAGCGGCGGGACTAGGACACCGTACTTC.

The chain employs TRBV11-3 and TRBJ2-7; D might be TRBD1 or TRBD2, each matching 6 bases. The CDR3 extends over 16 amino acids. The germline CDR1 and CDR2 sequences are SGHNT and YENEEA. Trimming removed 5 bases from V and 5 bases from J, with 22 bases in between. For the CDR3, the DNA is TGTGCCAGCAGCCAGACCCCCCGGCAAAGGGGGGACGAGCAGTACTTC. This codes for CASSQTPRQRGDEQYF.

This clone was seen just once. The V call is TRBV5-4, the J call TRBJ2-6; D is uncertain. V gave up 2 bases and J gave up 0 bases, with 6 bases separating them. Germline CDR1 and CDR2: SGHNT and YYREEE (reference sequence). This CDR3 spans 15 amino acids. The CDR3 DNA is TGTGCCAGCAGCTTAGATGCCTCTGGGGCCAACGTCCTGACTTTC. This translates into CASSLDASGANVLTF.

This chain links TRBV27 with TRBJ2-7; a possible D gene is TRBD1 (6 bases). V lost 2 bases, J lost 0 bases, and 11 bases lay in between. The CDR3 length is 15 residues. The V gene's germline CDR1 is MNHEY and CDR2 SMNVEV (reference sequence). As DNA, the CDR3 is TGTGCCAGCAGTTTACAGGTAGGGGGCTCCTACGAGCAGTACTTC. This sequence encodes CASSLQVGGSYEQYF.

V and J are TRBV11-3 and TRBJ2-7; TRBD1 matches 7 bases. V gave up 3 bases and J gave up 5 bases; unmatched junction bases: 10. Germline V CDR1 and CDR2: SGHNT, YENEEA. This CDR3 has 15 residues. In DNA form, the CDR3 reads TGTGCCAGCAGCTTGGGACAGTCCCTCAGGGACGAGCAGTACTTC. This codes for CASSLGQSLRDEQYF.

This clone has a single count. This rearrangement joins TRBV2 to TRBJ2-1; D is unresolved. The germline V gene encodes CDR1 SNHLY and CDR2 FYNNEI. This CDR3 spans 13 amino acids. Trimming cost V 4 bases and J 7 bases, with 11 bases left between them. CDR3 bases: TGTGCCAGCAGTGTAGTAGGTAGGAATGAGCAGTTCTTC. Translated: CASSVVGRNEQFF.

This clone came up a few times. The genes are TRBV5-1 and TRBJ2-1; TRBD2 matches 11 bases. Trimming took 1 base from V and 10 from J; bases not matched to a gene: 7. This CDR3 is built from 15 residues. Germline V gene lookup returns CDR1 SGHRS and CDR2 YFSETQ. The CDR3 here is CASSLNIIAGGEQFF. CDR3 nucleotide sequence: TGCGCCAGCAGCTTGAACATCATAGCGGGAGGGGAGCAGTTCTTC.

The J gene is TRBJ1-1, the V gene TRBV7-8; D is undetermined. The CDR3 loop spans 14 amino acids. CDR1 SGHVS and CDR2 FQNEAQ come from the germline V gene. Trimming took 6 bases from V and 4 from J, leaving 15 bases between them. CDR3 nucleotides: TGTGCCAGCAGTTCACGGACCCGGGGCACTGAAGCTTTCTTT. Residues: CASSSRTRGTEAFF. Drawing the rest from reference TRBV7-8 and TRBJ1-1, the complete variable domain is GAGVSQSPRYKVAKRGQDVALRCDPISGHVSLFWYQQALGQGPEFLTYFQNEAQLDKSGLPSDRFFAERPEGSVSTLKIQRTQQEDSAVYLCASSSRTRGTEAFFGQGTRLTVV.

The chain combines TRBV25-1 with TRBJ2-1, with a tentative D call TRBD2 (5 bases). V was pared by 3 bases and J by 8 bases, with 14 bases between. CDR1 MGHDK and CDR2 SYGVNS come from the germline V gene. This CDR3 contains 14 residues. Here the CDR3 DNA reads TGTGCCAGCAGTGACCCTGGGCGGGTCTATGAGCAGTTCTTC. Translation gives CASSDPGRVYEQFF.